The rows below give T cell receptor beta chains drawn from one sample of a study of T cell responses to AZD1222 COVID-19 vaccine. The assay was immunoSEQ multiplex PCR, and TCRdb's table has in-frame clones only and misses some. The repertoire holds some 110,000 clones, with around 88% as singletons. This specimen was peripheral blood, taken 28 days after the second AZD1222 dose. The receptors were gathered from an adult who received the AZD1222 COVID-19 vaccine. Both conserved end residues are part of each CDR3. Fields, in order: V gene, clone size, J gene, D gene, CDR3 protein, CDR3 DNA. The D gene is left open where the match is weak. Expanded clones are given a class, and other clones once, few, many or no size at all.

v_call: TRBV6-5; clone_size: few; j_call: TRBJ2-7; d_call: TRBD2; cdr3_aa: CASSYSGGGSYEQYF; cdr3_nt: TGTGCCAGCAGTTACTCTGGCGGGGGCTCCTACGAGCAGTACTTC
v_call: TRBV5-1; clone_size: .; j_call: TRBJ2-7; d_call: .; cdr3_aa: CASSLGLSSYEQYF; cdr3_nt: TGCGCCAGCAGCTTGGGGTTATCCTCCTACGAGCAGTACTTC
v_call: TRBV25-1; clone_size: .; j_call: TRBJ2-7; d_call: TRBD1; cdr3_aa: CASSEYGQGSYEQYF; cdr3_nt: TGTGCCAGCAGTGAATACGGACAGGGGTCATACGAGCAGTACTTC
v_call: TRBV5-6; clone_size: .; j_call: TRBJ2-5; d_call: .; cdr3_aa: CASSLGVRVGETQYF; cdr3_nt: TGTGCCAGCAGCTTGGGGGTCAGGGTAGGAGAGACCCAGTACTTC
v_call: TRBV9; clone_size: .; j_call: TRBJ1-2; d_call: .; cdr3_aa: CASSATGPNYGYTF; cdr3_nt: TGTGCCAGCAGCGCGACAGGTCCTAACTATGGCTACACCTTC
v_call: TRBV4-2; clone_size: .; j_call: TRBJ2-7; d_call: TRBD2; cdr3_aa: CASSQDPPTSELAYEQYF; cdr3_nt: TGTGCCAGCAGCCAAGACCCTCCGACTAGCGAACTGGCCTACGAGCAGTACTTC
v_call: TRBV4-1; clone_size: once; j_call: TRBJ2-5; d_call: TRBD1; cdr3_aa: CASSQWTGGETQYF; cdr3_nt: TGCGCCAGCAGCCAATGGACAGGGGGAGAGACCCAGTACTTC
v_call: TRBV11-3; clone_size: .; j_call: TRBJ1-1; d_call: .; cdr3_aa: CASSFVGPANTEAFF; cdr3_nt: TGTGCCAGCAGCTTCGTCGGTCCGGCGAACACTGAAGCTTTCTTT
v_call: TRBV6-5; clone_size: .; j_call: TRBJ1-1; d_call: .; cdr3_aa: CAASKGPGGPEAFF; cdr3_nt: TGTGCCGCCTCCAAGGGTCCTGGGGGGCCCGAAGCTTTCTTT
v_call: TRBV27; clone_size: .; j_call: TRBJ1-4; d_call: .; cdr3_aa: CASSLGVDNEKLFF; cdr3_nt: TGTGCCAGCAGCCTGGGGGTGGATAATGAAAAACTGTTTTTT
v_call: TRBV7-9; clone_size: .; j_call: TRBJ2-7; d_call: TRBD2; cdr3_aa: CASSPPLAGPSYEQYF; cdr3_nt: TGTGCCAGCAGCCCACCTCTAGCGGGTCCCTCCTACGAGCAGTACTTC
v_call: TRBV28; clone_size: .; j_call: TRBJ2-7; d_call: .; cdr3_aa: CASTLGASVGEQYF; cdr3_nt: TGTGCCAGCACTCTAGGGGCGTCGGTTGGCGAGCAGTACTTC
v_call: TRBV28; clone_size: .; j_call: TRBJ1-5; d_call: .; cdr3_aa: CASSSGRVQQHF; cdr3_nt: TGTGCCAGCAGTTCCGGCAGGGTACAACAGCATTTT
v_call: TRBV11-3; clone_size: .; j_call: TRBJ2-1; d_call: TRBD2; cdr3_aa: CASSLQPGLEGQFF; cdr3_nt: TGTGCCAGCAGCCTACAGCCGGGACTAGAAGGGCAGTTCTTC
v_call: TRBV19; clone_size: .; j_call: TRBJ2-6; d_call: .; cdr3_aa: CASSMRHEPSGANVLTF; cdr3_nt: TGTGCCAGTAGTATGAGACACGAACCCTCTGGGGCCAACGTCCTGACTTTC
v_call: TRBV6-6; clone_size: .; j_call: TRBJ1-6; d_call: TRBD1; cdr3_aa: CASNTGGQAPLHF; cdr3_nt: TGTGCCAGCAATACAGGGGGCCAGGCACCCCTCCACTTT
v_call: TRBV19; clone_size: once; j_call: TRBJ1-2; d_call: .; cdr3_aa: CAIRRGGRAQGYTF; cdr3_nt: TGTGCCATACGCAGAGGGGGAAGGGCTCAGGGCTACACCTTC
v_call: TRBV7-6; clone_size: .; j_call: TRBJ1-4; d_call: .; cdr3_aa: CASSPPGGPHEKLFF; cdr3_nt: TGTGCCAGCAGCCCCCCTGGGGGGCCACATGAAAAACTGTTTTTT
v_call: TRBV19; clone_size: .; j_call: TRBJ2-7; d_call: TRBD1; cdr3_aa: CASSMRDRGSYEQYF; cdr3_nt: TGTGCCAGTAGTATGAGGGACAGGGGTTCCTACGAGCAGTACTTC
v_call: TRBV19; clone_size: .; j_call: TRBJ2-4; d_call: TRBD1; cdr3_aa: CASSVGQRGNIQYF; cdr3_nt: TGTGCCAGTAGCGTGGGACAGAGGGGAAACATTCAGTACTTC
v_call: TRBV7-8; clone_size: .; j_call: TRBJ1-3; d_call: TRBD1; cdr3_aa: CASSLVLGGVGNTIYF; cdr3_nt: TGTGCCAGCAGCTTAGTTTTAGGGGGCGTCGGAAACACCATATATTTT
v_call: TRBV6-5; clone_size: .; j_call: TRBJ1-5; d_call: TRBD1; cdr3_aa: CASSFPGTDQPQHF; cdr3_nt: TGTGCCAGCAGTTTCCCCGGGACAGATCAGCCCCAGCATTTT
v_call: TRBV7-9; clone_size: .; j_call: TRBJ2-7; d_call: TRBD2; cdr3_aa: CASSPGTSFYEQYF; cdr3_nt: TGTGCCAGCAGCCCCGGGACTAGCTTCTACGAGCAGTACTTC
v_call: TRBV11-3; clone_size: .; j_call: TRBJ2-4; d_call: .; cdr3_aa: CASSSVDKNIQYF; cdr3_nt: TGTGCCAGCAGCTCGGTGGACAAAAACATTCAGTACTTC
v_call: TRBV4-3; clone_size: .; j_call: TRBJ2-2; d_call: .; cdr3_aa: CASSQVGVRTGELFF; cdr3_nt: TGCGCCAGCAGCCAAGTAGGGGTTCGCACCGGGGAGCTGTTTTTT
v_call: TRBV6-5; clone_size: .; j_call: TRBJ1-3; d_call: .; cdr3_aa: CASRAGTSHGNTIYF; cdr3_nt: TGTGCCAGCAGAGCCGGGACGTCGCACGGAAACACCATATATTTT
v_call: TRBV9; clone_size: .; j_call: TRBJ2-5; d_call: .; cdr3_aa: CASSPYGAETQYF; cdr3_nt: TGTGCCAGCAGCCCCTACGGGGCTGAGACCCAGTACTTC
v_call: TRBV5-1; clone_size: .; j_call: TRBJ1-5; d_call: .; cdr3_aa: CASSLGFETNQPQHF; cdr3_nt: TGCGCCAGCAGCTTGGGTTTTGAGACGAATCAGCCCCAGCATTTT
v_call: TRBV2; clone_size: once; j_call: TRBJ1-2; d_call: .; cdr3_aa: CASSGTTLIFYGYTF; cdr3_nt: TGTGCCAGCAGTGGGACTACGCTGATTTTCTATGGCTACACCTTC
v_call: TRBV4-1; clone_size: .; j_call: TRBJ2-1; d_call: TRBD2; cdr3_aa: CASSRGSSYNEQFF; cdr3_nt: TGCGCCAGCAGCCGCGGGAGCTCCTACAATGAGCAGTTCTTC
v_call: TRBV24-1; clone_size: .; j_call: TRBJ2-3; d_call: .; cdr3_aa: CATATAGSTDTQYF; cdr3_nt: TGTGCCACCGCCACAGCGGGTAGCACAGATACGCAGTATTTT
v_call: TRBV7-9; clone_size: once; j_call: TRBJ2-3; d_call: TRBD2; cdr3_aa: CASSFPERGVGTDTQYF; cdr3_nt: TGTGCCAGCAGCTTCCCCGAGCGGGGGGTAGGCACAGATACGCAGTATTTT
v_call: TRBV7-2; clone_size: .; j_call: TRBJ2-7; d_call: TRBD1; cdr3_aa: CASSRDRGPYEQYF; cdr3_nt: TGTGCCAGCAGTCGTGACAGGGGGCCCTACGAGCAGTACTTC
v_call: TRBV7-2; clone_size: once; j_call: TRBJ1-1; d_call: TRBD1; cdr3_aa: CASSSQGATEAFF; cdr3_nt: TGTGCCAGCAGCTCGCAGGGGGCTACTGAAGCTTTCTTT
v_call: TRBV24-1; clone_size: .; j_call: TRBJ2-5; d_call: TRBD1; cdr3_aa: CATSDSGTAGWATQYF; cdr3_nt: TGTGCCACCAGTGATTCCGGGACAGCCGGTTGGGCGACCCAGTACTTC
v_call: TRBV29-1; clone_size: .; j_call: TRBJ1-2; d_call: .; cdr3_aa: CSATREGRWYGYTF; cdr3_nt: TGCAGCGCTACGAGGGAGGGAAGGTGGTATGGCTACACCTTC
v_call: TRBV7-6; clone_size: .; j_call: TRBJ2-5; d_call: .; cdr3_aa: CAGGMRGQETQYF; cdr3_nt: TGTGCCGGGGGGATGCGGGGTCAAGAGACCCAGTACTTC
v_call: TRBV9; clone_size: .; j_call: TRBJ1-2; d_call: .; cdr3_aa: CASSTQPSQGGYTF; cdr3_nt: TGTGCCAGCAGCACCCAGCCCTCTCAGGGTGGCTACACCTTC
v_call: TRBV7-9; clone_size: .; j_call: TRBJ1-1; d_call: .; cdr3_aa: CASKDSWNTEAFF; cdr3_nt: TGTGCCAGCAAGGACAGTTGGAACACTGAAGCTTTCTTT
v_call: TRBV10-1; clone_size: few; j_call: TRBJ2-1; d_call: .; cdr3_aa: CASPYEQFF; cdr3_nt: TGCGCCAGCCCGTATGAGCAGTTCTTC
v_call: TRBV2; clone_size: .; j_call: TRBJ1-5; d_call: TRBD1; cdr3_aa: CASSKGQGYQPQHF; cdr3_nt: TGTGCCAGCAGCAAGGGACAGGGTTATCAGCCCCAGCATTTT
v_call: TRBV7-6; clone_size: .; j_call: TRBJ2-5; d_call: TRBD2; cdr3_aa: CASSRSGEGETQYF; cdr3_nt: TGTGCCAGCAGCCGTAGCGGGGAGGGAGAGACCCAGTACTTC
v_call: TRBV19; clone_size: once; j_call: TRBJ1-1; d_call: .; cdr3_aa: CASLGGTEAFF; cdr3_nt: TGTGCCAGTCTGGGGGGGACTGAAGCTTTCTTT
v_call: TRBV4-1; clone_size: once; j_call: TRBJ1-1; d_call: TRBD1; cdr3_aa: CASSQDKRQGGTEAFF; cdr3_nt: TGCGCCAGCAGCCAAGATAAGAGACAGGGCGGCACTGAAGCTTTCTTT
v_call: TRBV7-8; clone_size: .; j_call: TRBJ2-5; d_call: .; cdr3_aa: CASSLGRQARALGETQYF; cdr3_nt: TGTGCCAGCAGCTTAGGACGTCAGGCTCGGGCCTTGGGAGAGACCCAGTACTTC
v_call: TRBV7-9; clone_size: .; j_call: TRBJ2-3; d_call: .; cdr3_aa: CASSLEAKADTQYF; cdr3_nt: TGTGCCAGCAGCTTAGAGGCCAAAGCAGATACGCAGTATTTT
v_call: TRBV30; clone_size: .; j_call: TRBJ1-2; d_call: .; cdr3_aa: CAWSDRRGNYGYTF; cdr3_nt: TGTGCCTGGAGCGACAGAAGAGGGAACTATGGCTACACCTTC
v_call: TRBV18; clone_size: .; j_call: TRBJ1-1; d_call: TRBD1; cdr3_aa: CASSPLNTGEDTEAFF; cdr3_nt: TGTGCCAGCTCACCACTCAATACAGGGGAGGACACTGAAGCTTTCTTT
v_call: TRBV7-8; clone_size: .; j_call: TRBJ2-3; d_call: TRBD2; cdr3_aa: CASSLGTLAGTTDTQYF; cdr3_nt: TGTGCCAGCAGCTTAGGGACCTTAGCGGGGACCACAGATACGCAGTATTTT
v_call: TRBV30; clone_size: few; j_call: TRBJ1-2; d_call: TRBD1; cdr3_aa: CAWSPGQVYGYTF; cdr3_nt: TGTGCCTGGAGTCCAGGACAGGTCTATGGCTACACCTTC
v_call: TRBV6-5; clone_size: .; j_call: TRBJ2-7; d_call: TRBD2; cdr3_aa: CASRSAGGAAYEQYF; cdr3_nt: TGTGCCAGCAGAAGCGCCGGGGGGGCGGCCTACGAGCAGTACTTC
v_call: TRBV5-6; clone_size: .; j_call: TRBJ2-7; d_call: .; cdr3_aa: CASSGRPYEQYF; cdr3_nt: TGTGCCAGCAGCGGGAGGCCCTACGAGCAGTACTTC
v_call: TRBV28; clone_size: once; j_call: TRBJ2-1; d_call: TRBD2; cdr3_aa: CASSLGLAGEREQFF; cdr3_nt: TGTGCCAGCAGCCTTGGACTAGCGGGAGAACGTGAGCAGTTCTTC
v_call: TRBV28; clone_size: .; j_call: TRBJ2-5; d_call: TRBD1; cdr3_aa: CASSPGNSQGAEKETQYF; cdr3_nt: TGTGCCAGCAGTCCTGGGAATTCACAGGGGGCAGAGAAAGAGACCCAGTACTTC
v_call: TRBV7-2; clone_size: once; j_call: TRBJ1-2; d_call: .; cdr3_aa: CASSLEAVGIYGYTF; cdr3_nt: TGTGCCAGCAGCTTAGAAGCCGTGGGAATCTATGGCTACACCTTC
v_call: TRBV15; clone_size: .; j_call: TRBJ1-1; d_call: .; cdr3_aa: CATSRDLAGSKNTEAFF; cdr3_nt: TGTGCCACCAGCAGAGATTTGGCAGGGTCCAAGAACACTGAAGCTTTCTTT
v_call: TRBV2; clone_size: .; j_call: TRBJ2-7; d_call: .; cdr3_aa: CASSPDSLGAYEQYF; cdr3_nt: TGTGCCAGCAGTCCGGACAGCCTTGGTGCCTACGAGCAGTACTTC
v_call: TRBV6-1; clone_size: .; j_call: TRBJ2-3; d_call: TRBD1; cdr3_aa: CASSDRGRVSDTQYF; cdr3_nt: TGTGCCAGCAGTGACAGGGGGCGAGTCTCAGATACGCAGTATTTT